Shown below are 5 T cell receptor beta chains from a single sample sequenced in a study of CD8 T cells in ankylosing spondylitis (TCRdb year 2017). Library method: 5' RACE. For sequencing, an Illumina HiSeq 2500 was employed. The public sequencing data were trimmed at Q25 with fastp and processed into clonotypes with MiXCR by TCRdb, which kept only in-frame beta chains. Duplicate CDR3 protein sequences are folded into a single record with the most common DNA and genes. The sample table records some 200,000 distinct CDR3 sequences; over 15% of these occur just once. Of the sample, around 4.5% is held by the ten largest clones. Sequencing input: blood, either unsorted or a sorted T cell fraction (not recorded which). These receptors originate from a male donor between 5 and 35 years old with ankylosing spondylitis or in good health (not recorded which). Donor details come from another sample of the same person, matched by shared clones.

This clonotype was detected ten times or more. The chain has TRBV7-2 and TRBJ2-6, with 11 bases that match TRBD1. Trimming cost V 5 bases and J 2 bases; bases outside gene matches: 2. Germline V gene lookup returns CDR1 SGHTA and CDR2 FQGNSA. The CDR3 covers 16 residues. The CDR3 sequence: CASSRTGGAGANVLTF. The CDR3 DNA sequence: TGTGCCAGCAGCCGGACAGGGGGCGCTGGGGCCAACGTCCTGACTTTC. Together with reference TRBV7-2 and TRBJ2-6, the CDR3 gives the full variable domain: GAGVSQSPSNKVTEKGKDVELRCDPISGHTALYWYRQSLGQGLEFLIYFQGNSAPDKSGLPSDRFSAERTGGSVSTLTIQRTQQEDSAVYLCASSRTGGAGANVLTFGAGSRLTVL.

The rearrangement joins TRBV3-1 to TRBJ2-3; the match to TRBD2 covers 9 bases. The CDR3 extends over 17 amino acids. Trimming took 0 bases from V and 0 from J; bases not matched to a gene: 4. Germline CDR1 reads LGHDT; CDR2 reads YNNKEL (reference sequence). The CDR3 loop is CASSQDLSGGSTDTQYF. The CDR3 region has the DNA TGTGCCAGCAGCCAAGATCTGAGCGGGGGGAGCACAGATACGCAGTATTTT.

This clonotype has a handful of counts. This chain joins TRBV11-3 and TRBJ2-3; D might be TRBD1 or TRBD2, each matching 5 bases. CDR1 and CDR2 (germline): SGHNT, YENEEA. CDR3 length: 16 residues. The germline V and J ends were trimmed by 4 bases and 4 bases, with 18 bases remaining between them. This chain's CDR3 is CASSSGAGRTPDTQYF. Here the CDR3 DNA reads TGTGCCAGCAGCTCCGGGGCAGGGAGAACACCAGATACGCAGTATTTT.

This clonotype was detected many times. V and J are TRBV10-3 and TRBJ2-5, with D uncertain. Germline lookup yields CDR1 ENHRY and CDR2 SYGVKD. The germline V and J ends were trimmed by 5 bases and 6 bases, with 13 bases remaining between them. CDR3 length: 13 amino acids. CDR3 in DNA: TGTGCCATCAGTAGCGCTGTAGGCCAGACCCAGTACTTC. Its translation: CAISSAVGQTQYF.

V is TRBV12-3 or TRBV12-4 and J is TRBJ2-5; 8 bases agree with TRBD1. The V gene end was trimmed by 5 bases and the J gene end by 0 bases; junction bases not matched to a gene: 5. The CDR3 sequence is 15 residues long. The CDR3 coding sequence is TGTGCCAGCAGTGTGGACAGGGAGTACCAAGAGACCCAGTACTTC. This translates into CASSVDREYQETQYF.